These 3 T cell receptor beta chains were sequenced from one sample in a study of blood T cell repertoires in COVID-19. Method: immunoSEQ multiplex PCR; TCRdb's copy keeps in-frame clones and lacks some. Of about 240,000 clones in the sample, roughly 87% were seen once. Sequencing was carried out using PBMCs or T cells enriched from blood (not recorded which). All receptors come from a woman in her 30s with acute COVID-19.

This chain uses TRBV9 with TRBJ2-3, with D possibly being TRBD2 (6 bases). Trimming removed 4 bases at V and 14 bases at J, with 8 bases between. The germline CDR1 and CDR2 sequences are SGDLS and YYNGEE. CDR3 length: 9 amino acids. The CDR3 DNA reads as TGTGCCAGCAGCTTCGGGGGGTATTTT. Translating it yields CASSFGGYF.

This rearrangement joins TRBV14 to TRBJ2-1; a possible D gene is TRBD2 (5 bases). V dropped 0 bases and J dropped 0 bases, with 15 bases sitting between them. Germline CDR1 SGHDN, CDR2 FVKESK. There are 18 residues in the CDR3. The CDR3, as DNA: TGTGCCAGCAGCCAAGATCTTGGTGTAGCGAGCTCCTACAATGAGCAGTTCTTC. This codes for CASSQDLGVASSYNEQFF.

The CDR3 region is CASSSRTGGNTIYF. The CDR3 bases are TGTGCCAGCAGTTCCCGGACAGGGGGAAACACCATATATTTT. The chain links TRBV6-6 to TRBJ1-3; TRBD1 matches at 8 bases. Germline V gene lookup returns CDR1 MNHNY and CDR2 SVGAGI (reference sequence). V lost 4 bases and J lost 4; bases outside the gene matches: 3. The CDR3 runs to 14 residues.